What follows are 8 T cell receptor beta chains derived from one specimen sequenced in a study of response to subunit inactivated influenza vaccine. TCRdb processed the RT-PCR reads anew with MiXCR; each CDR3 protein has one entry. The sample has more than 450,000 distinct CDR3 sequences; about 11% are singletons. This sample was shared with a second study, whose subject was T cells expressing NK-cell markers. That study adds: 5'RACE template switching with UMIs generated TCR beta cDNA.

The sequences come from PBMCs from blood, collected on the day of vaccination. These receptors all come from a man between 50 and 59 years old who received an inactivated influenza vaccine.

This clonotype has more than one count but fewer than ten. The chain combines TRBV28 with TRBJ2-3, with a tentative D call TRBD2 (6 bases). Looked up from germline, CDR1 is MDHEN and CDR2 is SYDVKM. The CDR3 extends over 16 amino acids. V lost 6 bases to trimming and J lost 0 bases, with 16 bases between them. The CDR3 loop is CASSLLVSGSTDTQYF. In nucleotides, the CDR3 is TGTGCCAGCAGCCTCCTTGTGAGCGGGAGCACAGATACGCAGTATTTT.

The V call is TRBV3-1, the J call TRBJ1-3, with 7 bases identical to TRBD1. V shed 1 base and J 2 bases; nucleotides not matched to a gene: 8. The CDR3 sequence is 17 residues long. Germline-derived CDR1 and CDR2 are LGHDT and YNNKEL (reference sequence). The chain's CDR3 is CASSQVGLTGAGNTIYF. Written as DNA, the CDR3 is TGTGCCAGCAGCCAAGTCGGCTTAACAGGGGCTGGAAACACCATATATTTT.

There are a few counts of this clonotype. The CDR3 region has the DNA TGTGCCAGCAGCCAAGACACCGACTATGGCTACACCTTC. Translating gives CASSQDTDYGYTF. The chain recombines TRBV4-2 with TRBJ1-2; D is ambiguous. Deletions cut 0 bases from V and 3 bases from J, with 5 bases between. Germline V lookup: CDR1 LGHNA, CDR2 YNFKEQ. CDR3 length: 13 amino acids.

This clonotype was recorded a few times. The CDR3 loop reads CASSQDSSAYNEQFF. CDR3 in DNA: TGCGCCAGCAGCCAAGATAGCTCAGCCTACAATGAGCAGTTCTTC. This chain uses TRBV4-3 with TRBJ2-1; D ambiguous. With 0 bases removed from V and 2 bases from J, the gap between germline ends came to 8 bases. CDR1 is LGHNA and CDR2 is YSLEER in the germline V gene. The CDR3 runs 15 residues.

This clonotype was detected only a few times. This rearrangement joins TRBV9 to TRBJ1-1, with D possibly being TRBD1 (6 bases). Trimming removed 3 bases from V and 0 bases from J, with 15 bases in between. The length of the CDR3 is 16 residues. Per the germline V gene, CDR1 is SGDLS and CDR2 is YYNGEE. The CDR3 here is CASSGNRDTLNTEAFF. CDR3 in DNA: TGTGCCAGCAGCGGGAACAGGGACACTTTGAACACTGAAGCTTTCTTT.

This clonotype turned up a few times. The chain links TRBV7-9 to TRBJ1-2; no clear D. The CDR3 has 16 residues. The germline V and J ends were trimmed by 5 bases and 9 bases, with 25 bases remaining between them. Germline CDR1 and CDR2: SEHNR and FQNEAQ (reference sequence). In DNA, the CDR3 is TGTGCCAGCAGCATCGGAGGGAGCAAATTTGGTGTGAGCTACACCTTC. Translated: CASSIGGSKFGVSYTF.

This clonotype occurred a few times. This sequence joins TRBV29-1 and TRBJ2-3, with D perhaps being TRBD1 or TRBD2 (5 bases each). Trimming shortened V by 4 bases and J by 2 bases, and 7 bases separated the two germline ends. Germline-derived CDR1 and CDR2 are SQVTM and ANQGSEA. The CDR3 loop spans 12 amino acids. The CDR3 sequence is CSVGGITDTQYF. The CDR3 nucleotides are TGCAGCGTTGGGGGGATCACAGATACGCAGTATTTT.

This clonotype was picked up a small number of times. V usage is TRBV12-3 or TRBV12-4 and J usage is TRBJ2-2; 12 nucleotides line up with TRBD1. This CDR3 has 13 residues. V lost 3 bases and J lost 13; bases outside the gene matches: 3. CDR3 amino acids: CASSFGTGGRLFF. DNA of the CDR3: TGTGCCAGCAGTTTTGGGACAGGGGGCAGGCTGTTTTTT.